This T cell receptor beta chain is drawn from a study of identical twins. TCRdb analysed the 5' RACE reads with MiXCR anew, one entry per CDR3 protein. The table lists under 300,000 distinct CDR3 sequences, 6.5% of them singletons. Germline V gene lookup returns CDR1 MNHEY and CDR2 SMNVEV (reference sequence). CDR3 length: 14 residues. The V segment lost 10 bases and the J segment 7 bases; nucleotides outside the gene matches: 7. On this clonotype: Its antigen is undetermined.

Study conclusions and caveats: Those out-of-frame alpha sequences shared by twins showed an excess of low generation probability.

In addition, the sample was reused for a study of T cells expressing NK-cell markers. Turning to that study: In the group of eight sequenced donors, seven were HCMV-seropositive and one was seronegative.

The TCR comes from a woman aged 18-30 years in good health. Material: CD8+ T cells sorted from blood. The chain has TRBV27 and TRBJ2-1, with 13 bases aligning to TRBD2. The CDR3 is CATGTSGTMNEQFF. As DNA, the CDR3 is TGTGCCACCGGGACTAGCGGGACTATGAATGAGCAGTTCTTC.